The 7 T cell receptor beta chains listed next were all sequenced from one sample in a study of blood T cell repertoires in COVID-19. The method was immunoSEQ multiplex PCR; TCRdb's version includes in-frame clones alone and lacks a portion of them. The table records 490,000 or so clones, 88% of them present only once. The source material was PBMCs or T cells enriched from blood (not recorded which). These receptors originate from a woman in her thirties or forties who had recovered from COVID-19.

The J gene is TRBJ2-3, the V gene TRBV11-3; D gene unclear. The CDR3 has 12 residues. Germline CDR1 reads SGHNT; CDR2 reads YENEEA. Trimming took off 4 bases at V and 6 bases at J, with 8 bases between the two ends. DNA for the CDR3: TGTGCCAGCAGCTCACGGTGGGATACGCAGTATTTT. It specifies CASSSRWDTQYF.

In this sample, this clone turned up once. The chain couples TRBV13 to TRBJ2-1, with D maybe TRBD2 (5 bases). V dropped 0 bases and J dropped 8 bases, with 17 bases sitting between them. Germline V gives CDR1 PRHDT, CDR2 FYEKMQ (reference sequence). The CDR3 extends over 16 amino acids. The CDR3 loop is CASSLGRPPIGDEQFF. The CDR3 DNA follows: TGTGCCAGCAGCTTAGGCCGGCCCCCTATCGGGGATGAGCAGTTCTTC.

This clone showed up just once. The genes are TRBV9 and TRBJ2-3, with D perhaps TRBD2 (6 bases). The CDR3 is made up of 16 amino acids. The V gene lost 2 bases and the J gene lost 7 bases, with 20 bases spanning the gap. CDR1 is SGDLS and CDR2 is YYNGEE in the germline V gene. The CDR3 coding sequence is TGTGCCAGCAGCGTCTCGGGGACTGACGTCGTCTATACGCAGTATTTT. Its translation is CASSVSGTDVVYTQYF.

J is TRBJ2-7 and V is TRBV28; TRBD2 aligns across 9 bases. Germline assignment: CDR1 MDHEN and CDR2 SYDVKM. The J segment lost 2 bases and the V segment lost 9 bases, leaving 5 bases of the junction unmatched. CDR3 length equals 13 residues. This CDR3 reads CASTVAGAYEQYF. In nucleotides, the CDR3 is TGTGCCAGTACAGTAGCGGGAGCCTACGAGCAGTACTTC. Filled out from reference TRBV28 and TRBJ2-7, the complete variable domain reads DVKVTQSSRYLVKRTGEKVFLECVQDMDHENMFWYRQDPGLGLRLIYFSYDVKMKEKGDIPEGYSVSREKKERFSLILESASTNQTSMYLCASTVAGAYEQYFGPGTRLTVT.

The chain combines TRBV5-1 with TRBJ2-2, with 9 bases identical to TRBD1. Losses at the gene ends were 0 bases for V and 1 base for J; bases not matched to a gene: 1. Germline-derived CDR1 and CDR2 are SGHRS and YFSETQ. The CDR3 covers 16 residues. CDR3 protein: CASSLVGQGNTGELFF. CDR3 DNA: TGCGCCAGCAGCTTGGTGGGACAGGGGAACACCGGGGAGCTGTTTTTT.

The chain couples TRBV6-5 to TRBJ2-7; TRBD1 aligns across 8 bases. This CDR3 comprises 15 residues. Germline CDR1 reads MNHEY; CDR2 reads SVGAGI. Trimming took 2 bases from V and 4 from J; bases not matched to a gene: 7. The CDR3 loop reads CASSYVQGAGYEQYF. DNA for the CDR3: TGTGCCAGCAGTTACGTCCAGGGGGCCGGTTACGAGCAGTACTTC.

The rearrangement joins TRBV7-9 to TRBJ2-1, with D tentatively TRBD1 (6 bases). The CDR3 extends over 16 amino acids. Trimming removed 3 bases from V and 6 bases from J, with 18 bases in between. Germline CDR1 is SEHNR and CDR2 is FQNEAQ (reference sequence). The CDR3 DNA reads TGTGCCAGCAGCTTTTCGACAGGCCGGGGTCTCAATGAGCAGTTCTTC. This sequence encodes CASSFSTGRGLNEQFF.